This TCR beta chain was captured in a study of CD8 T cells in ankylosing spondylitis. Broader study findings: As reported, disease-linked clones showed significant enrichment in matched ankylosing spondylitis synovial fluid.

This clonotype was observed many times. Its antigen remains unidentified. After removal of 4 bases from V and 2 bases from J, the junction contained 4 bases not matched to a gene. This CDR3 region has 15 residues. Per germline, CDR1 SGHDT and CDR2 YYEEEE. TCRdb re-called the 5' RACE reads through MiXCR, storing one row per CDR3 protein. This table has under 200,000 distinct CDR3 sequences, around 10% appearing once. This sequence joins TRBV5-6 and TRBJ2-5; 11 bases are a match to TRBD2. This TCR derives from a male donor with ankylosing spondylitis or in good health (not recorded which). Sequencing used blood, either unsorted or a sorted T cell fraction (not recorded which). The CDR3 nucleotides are TGTGCCAGCAGCAGGATAGCGGGAGGGCAAGAGACCCAGTACTTC. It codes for CASSRIAGGQETQYF.